Below, 32 T cell receptor beta chains from the same sample are listed, as sequenced in a study of CD8 T cells in ankylosing spondylitis. TCRdb used MiXCR to reprocess the 5' RACE reads, holding one entry per CDR3 protein. The sample shows 290,000 or so distinct CDR3 sequences, about 20% of them seen only once. Sample: blood, either unsorted or a sorted T cell fraction (not recorded which). The origin of the receptors is a female donor with ankylosing spondylitis or in good health (not recorded which).

The chain links TRBV12-3 or TRBV12-4 to TRBJ2-5; D could derive from TRBD1 or TRBD2 (6 bases each). The CDR3 extends over 14 amino acids. The V end was cut by 7 bases, the J end by 5 bases, with 17 bases between. The DNA of the CDR3 is TGTGCCAGCACCCCAAGGGGGGAGACGGAGACCCAGTACTTC. This encodes CASTPRGETETQYF.

A few counts support this clonotype. The CDR3 here is CSARFPGGRAEAFF. The CDR3 region has the DNA TGCAGTGCTAGATTCCCAGGGGGCAGGGCTGAAGCTTTCTTT. V and J are TRBV20-1 and TRBJ1-1; 8 bases line up with TRBD1. The V gene's germline CDR1 is DFQATT and CDR2 SNEGSKA (reference sequence). V shed 2 bases, J shed 6 bases, and the junction held 8 bases outside the gene matches. This CDR3 comprises 14 residues.

This clonotype occurred a few times. The genes are TRBV12-3 or TRBV12-4 and TRBJ1-5; no reliable D call. V was pared by 1 base and J by 4 bases, with 8 bases between. CDR3 length equals 14 residues. The CDR3 coding sequence is TGTGCCAGCAGTTTAGTAGGGTTTAATCAGCCCCAGCATTTT. It yields the protein CASSLVGFNQPQHF.

The gene calls are TRBV20-1 and TRBJ1-5, with D possibly TRBD1 on 5 matching bases. The CDR3 is made up of 14 amino acids. The V end lost 4 bases, the J end lost 5 bases, and 15 bases lay between the germline ends. Germline V lookup: CDR1 DFQATT, CDR2 SNEGSKA (reference sequence). The CDR3, as DNA: TGCAGTGCTACCAGGGATCGGTCGGATCAGCCCCAGCATTTT. As protein: CSATRDRSDQPQHF.

The chain is built from TRBV30 and TRBJ1-2, with D perhaps TRBD1 (6 bases). V was shortened by 7 bases and J by 8 bases, with 20 bases between the two germline ends. The CDR3 totals 13 residues. Looked up from germline, CDR1 is GTSNPN and CDR2 is SVGIG (reference sequence). The CDR3 reads CASSGQLQSGYTF. The CDR3 nucleotides are TGTGCCTCATCGGGACAACTCCAGTCGGGCTACACCTTC.

The CDR3 region is CASSPGTGDWNTEAFF. The CDR3 DNA follows: TGTGCCAGCAGTCCGGGGACAGGGGACTGGAACACTGAAGCTTTCTTT. This chain connects TRBV12-3 or TRBV12-4 to TRBJ1-1, with TRBD1 matching 10 bases. J lost 1 base, V lost 5 bases, and 7 bases had no gene match. The CDR3 spans 16 residues.

This clonotype was seen a few times. This sequence joins TRBV11-3 and TRBJ2-3, with D possibly being TRBD2 (6 bases). The V gene lost 1 base and the J gene lost 5 bases, with 13 bases spanning the gap. The CDR3 spans 15 residues. CDR1 is SGHNT and CDR2 is YENEEA in the germline V gene. The CDR3 sequence is CASSLVGGKGDTQYF. The CDR3, as DNA: TGTGCCAGCAGCTTAGTTGGCGGGAAGGGAGATACGCAGTATTTT.

The chain joins TRBV6-1 to TRBJ2-7, with D uncertain. Trimming shortened V by 4 bases and J by 4 bases, and 17 bases separated the two germline ends. Germline lookup yields CDR1 MNHNS and CDR2 SASEGT. The CDR3 is made up of 15 amino acids. In DNA form, the CDR3 reads TGTGCCAGCAGTGGACACGAAAGGTCCTTGTACGAGCAGTACTTC. It yields the protein CASSGHERSLYEQYF.

This clonotype has at least ten counts. This rearrangement joins TRBV10-3 to TRBJ1-2; D call uncertain. Deletions cut 0 bases from V and 0 bases from J, with 11 bases between. Germline CDR1 and CDR2: ENHRY and SYGVKD. The CDR3 covers 16 residues. Written as DNA, the CDR3 is TGTGCCATCAGTGAGTCGAATTGGGATTCTAACTATGGCTACACCTTC. Amino acid sequence: CAISESNWDSNYGYTF.

This chain links TRBV12-3 or TRBV12-4 with TRBJ1-2; the D is unclear. The CDR3 has 13 amino acids. V shed 3 bases and J shed 0 bases, with 5 bases lying between them. CDR3 region: CASSFSANYGYTF. The CDR3 DNA sequence: TGTGCCAGCAGTTTCTCGGCTAACTATGGCTACACCTTC.

The chain is built from TRBV6-1 and TRBJ1-6; no definite D call. Trimming cost V 10 bases and J 0 bases, with 13 bases left between them. This CDR3 region has 15 residues. Germline loops: CDR1 MNHNS, CDR2 SASEGT. The CDR3 DNA follows: TGTGCCACTCGATTCGACATCTCCTATAATTCACCCCTCCACTTT. It translates to CATRFDISYNSPLHF.

This clonotype was found a few times. The chain has TRBV18 and TRBJ2-7; no definite D call. Germline V gene data show CDR1 as KGHSH and CDR2 as LQKENI. V was cut by 2 bases and J by 0 bases, with 20 bases left in between. CDR3 size: 18 residues. The CDR3 coding sequence is TGTGCCAGCTCACCAGGTACGCGTGGCTACATCAGCTCCTACGAGCAGTACTTC. As protein: CASSPGTRGYISSYEQYF.

The gene calls are TRBV7-2 and TRBJ2-1; D not certain. The CDR3 runs to 11 residues. V lost 5 bases and J lost 7, with 6 bases in between. Germline V gene lookup returns CDR1 SGHTA and CDR2 FQGNSA. DNA for the CDR3: TGTGCCAGCAGCCCTATTAATGAGCAGTTCTTC. This encodes CASSPINEQFF.

This clonotype was found many times. The chain couples TRBV20-1 to TRBJ2-1; TRBD1 might be the D (6 bases). V was trimmed by 6 bases and J by 6 bases, leaving 18 bases between them. The germline V gene has CDR1 DFQATT and CDR2 SNEGSKA (reference sequence). The CDR3 contains 14 residues. CDR3 coding DNA: TGCAGTGCAGACAGGCTCCAGGGGTTCAATGAGCAGTTCTTC. This gives the protein CSADRLQGFNEQFF.

The chain couples TRBV20-1 to TRBJ2-1; 7 nucleotides line up with TRBD1. Germline trimming cut 3 bases from V and 6 bases from J; bases unmatched to any gene: 5. Germline V CDR1 and CDR2: DFQATT, SNEGSKA (reference sequence). The CDR3 length is 13 residues. The CDR3 DNA reads TGCAGTGCTAGGACAGGGCCCCCCAATGAGCAGTTCTTC. Translating it yields CSARTGPPNEQFF.

This clonotype was picked up a small number of times. V is TRBV7-9 and J is TRBJ2-1; 7 bases line up with TRBD2. Trimming at V came to 6 bases and at J to 9 bases, leaving 5 bases not matched to a gene. Germline V gives CDR1 SEHNR, CDR2 FQNEAQ (reference sequence). The CDR3 sequence is 12 residues long. The CDR3 DNA sequence: TGTGCCAGCAGGGGAGGGCCGGGTGAGCAGTTCTTC. Amino acid sequence: CASRGGPGEQFF.

J is TRBJ2-3 and V is TRBV7-9; D perhaps matches TRBD2 (6 bases). The CDR3 is made up of 16 amino acids. CDR1 SEHNR and CDR2 FQNEAQ come from the germline V gene (reference sequence). The V gene lost 2 bases and the J gene lost 0 bases, with 12 bases spanning the gap. DNA for the CDR3: TGTGCCAGCAGCTTATCGGGGAGGACTAGCACAGATACGCAGTATTTT. This translates into CASSLSGRTSTDTQYF. The full variable domain, rest sourced from reference TRBV7-9 and TRBJ2-3, is DTGVSQNPRHKITKRGQNVTFRCDPISEHNRLYWYRQTLGQGPEFLTYFQNEAQLEKSRLLSDRFSAERPKGSFSTLEIQRTEQGDSAMYLCASSLSGRTSTDTQYFGPGTRLTVL.

This clonotype was seen a few times. The chain recombines TRBV7-2 with TRBJ2-5; D is undetermined. Germline lookup yields CDR1 SGHTA and CDR2 FQGNSA. V lost 7 bases and J 4 bases, leaving 13 bases between the germline ends. The CDR3 totals 13 residues. The CDR3 DNA reads as TGTGCCAGCACCCTAAGGTGGGGAGAGACCCAGTACTTC. Protein sequence: CASTLRWGETQYF.

This chain connects TRBV2 to TRBJ2-7, with D unresolved. The CDR3 loop spans 11 amino acids. The V end lost 6 bases, the J end lost 5 bases, and 8 bases lay between the germline ends. Germline V gives CDR1 SNHLY, CDR2 FYNNEI. The CDR3, as DNA: TGTGCCAGCAGACTGTTCGACGAGCAGTACTTC. Translating it yields CASRLFDEQYF.

V is TRBV20-1 and J is TRBJ2-2, with 10 nucleotides matching TRBD1. CDR3 length equals 15 residues. V trimming: 6 bases; J trimming: 3 bases; junction bases outside the gene matches: 7. The V gene's germline CDR1 is DFQATT and CDR2 SNEGSKA (reference sequence). The CDR3 sequence: CSALRGQGYTGELFF. CDR3 in DNA: TGCAGTGCCCTCAGGGGACAGGGGTACACCGGGGAGCTGTTTTTT.

This clonotype was detected a few times. The V call is TRBV10-2, the J call TRBJ2-1; perhaps D is TRBD1 or TRBD2 (5 bases each). The CDR3 totals 14 residues. V shed 8 bases and J shed 2 bases, with 13 bases lying between them. Looked up from germline, CDR1 is WSHSY and CDR2 is SAAADI. The CDR3 loop reads CASGGGRTYNEQFF. The CDR3 region has the DNA TGCGCCAGCGGGGGTGGGCGAACCTACAATGAGCAGTTCTTC.

The chain recombines TRBV24-1 with TRBJ2-2; the match to TRBD2 covers 8 bases. Germline loops: CDR1 KGHDR, CDR2 SFDVKD. The V and J ends lost 3 bases and 1 base, in that order; junction bases with no gene match: 3. The CDR3 consists of 16 residues. CDR3 residues: CATSDPGLENTGELFF. In DNA, the CDR3 is TGTGCCACCAGTGATCCGGGACTAGAGAACACCGGGGAGCTGTTTTTT.

This clonotype was counted between two and nine times. The rearrangement joins TRBV7-2 to TRBJ2-7; perhaps D is TRBD1 or TRBD2 (5 bases each). CDR1 and CDR2 from the germline V gene are SGHTA and FQGNSA. The CDR3 runs 15 residues. The V end lost 1 base, the J end lost 3 bases, and 13 bases lay between the germline ends. The CDR3, as DNA: TGTGCCAGCAGCTTAGAAGGGAGCCAGGGCTACGAGCAGTACTTC. This codes for CASSLEGSQGYEQYF.

The chain employs TRBV2 and TRBJ1-6; D gene ambiguous. Germline V lookup: CDR1 SNHLY, CDR2 FYNNEI. This CDR3 has 13 amino acids. V was trimmed by 1 base and J by 10 bases, leaving 8 bases between them. The CDR3 bases are TGTGCCAGCAGTGAAGGTCGGAACTCACCCCTCCACTTT. Residues: CASSEGRNSPLHF. The complete variable domain, with remaining parts taken from reference TRBV2 and TRBJ1-6, reads EPEVTQTPSHQVTQMGQEVILRCVPISNHLYFYWYRQILGQKVEFLVSFYNNEISEKSEIFDDQFSVERPDGSNFTLKIRSTKLEDSAMYFCASSEGRNSPLHFGNGTRLTVT.

V is TRBV4-3 and J is TRBJ2-3; weak D call: TRBD2 (7 bases). Germline V gene data show CDR1 as LGHNA and CDR2 as YSLEER. Trimming took off 1 base at V and 3 bases at J, with 11 bases between the two ends. CDR3 size: 15 residues. DNA for the CDR3: TGCGCCAGCAGCCAAGTGGGGGGGCGGACAGATACGCAGTATTTT. Encoded protein: CASSQVGGRTDTQYF.

This clonotype has only a few counts. V and J are TRBV6-2 or TRBV6-3 and TRBJ2-7; no definite D call. Trimming removed 6 bases from V and 1 base from J, with 7 bases in between. CDR1 and CDR2 (germline): MNHEY, SVGEGT. The CDR3 spans 12 residues. CDR3 residues: CASRGESYEQYF. The DNA of the CDR3 is TGTGCCAGCAGAGGTGAGTCCTACGAGCAGTACTTC.

This clonotype turned up a few times. This rearrangement joins TRBV20-1 to TRBJ2-1; 7 bases are a match to TRBD2. Germline-derived CDR1 and CDR2 are DFQATT and SNEGSKA (reference sequence). CDR3 length equals 14 residues. V lost 4 bases, J lost 5 bases, and 8 bases stayed unmatched. CDR3 residues: CSAIPSGSHNEQFF. CDR3 sequence (DNA): TGCAGTGCTATCCCTAGCGGATCCCACAATGAGCAGTTCTTC.

This clonotype occurred many times. This CDR3 reads CSVAAGGYEQYF. The CDR3 DNA reads as TGCAGCGTTGCCGCAGGGGGCTACGAGCAGTACTTC. The chain joins TRBV29-1 to TRBJ2-7; 7 bases are a match to TRBD1. CDR1 and CDR2 (germline): SQVTM, ANQGSEA. This CDR3 has 12 amino acids. V shed 4 bases, J shed 3 bases, and the junction held 3 bases outside the gene matches.

The chain's CDR3 is CSALPSNRGQETQYF. CDR3 sequence (DNA): TGCAGTGCTCTCCCCTCTAACAGGGGGCAAGAGACCCAGTACTTC. This rearrangement joins TRBV20-1 to TRBJ2-5; 8 nucleotides line up with TRBD1. V shed 5 bases and J 2 bases; nucleotides not matched to a gene: 10. Per germline, CDR1 DFQATT and CDR2 SNEGSKA (reference sequence). The CDR3 totals 15 residues.

This clonotype appeared a few times. The CDR3 DNA sequence: TGCGCCAGCAGCTTGGTGACAGGGGCTGGGGCCAACGTCCTGACTTTC. Translating it yields CASSLVTGAGANVLTF. The chain has TRBV5-1 and TRBJ2-6, with 8 bases matching TRBD1. Germline CDR1 SGHRS, CDR2 YFSETQ. V was clipped by 0 bases and J by 2 bases; unmatched bases: 1. The length of the CDR3 is 16 residues.

This clonotype was seen ten or more times. The chain employs TRBV24-1 and TRBJ2-1; D unclear. The germline gives CDR1 KGHDR, CDR2 SFDVKD. The CDR3 totals 15 residues. V lost 4 bases and J lost 0, with 9 bases in between. For the CDR3, the DNA is TGTGCCACCAGTGACTCGGTAGCCTCCTACAATGAGCAGTTCTTC. Protein sequence: CATSDSVASYNEQFF.

The rearrangement links TRBV7-2 to TRBJ2-1, with 9 positions matching TRBD2. This CDR3 spans 13 amino acids. Germline V gives CDR1 SGHTA, CDR2 FQGNSA. The J segment lost 5 bases and the V segment lost 11 bases, leaving 7 bases of the junction unmatched. Here the CDR3 reads CADAGGPNNEQFF. The CDR3 nucleotides are TGTGCCGATGCGGGAGGGCCGAACAATGAGCAGTTCTTC.